This TCR beta chain was retrieved from a study of tumor-infiltrating lymphocytes in primary liver carcinoma listed by TCRdb under 2017. At the level of the whole study: Of the five patients (three men and two women, aged 30 to 69 years), four had hepatocellular carcinoma and one had combined HCC and intrahepatic cholangiocarcinoma. Technical replicate repertoires showed high reproducibility, with mean shared-clone rates approximately 0.9 and correlation coefficients above 0.98. TCRbeta repertoire sequencing, expression microarrays and whole-exome sequencing were combined in the study across five regions of each liver tumor, with adjacent normal tissue and blood also included. Each sample produced roughly 3.65 to 7.5 million productive TCRbeta reads, and read depth showed no significant difference between tissue types. A total of 35 specimens from 5 patients went through TCRbeta repertoire sequencing, namely 25 tumor regions, 5 adjacent noncancerous liver tissues and 5 peripheral blood samples. Tumors of the five patients were stage T1-T3 N0M0 with maximum diameters of roughly 4.2 to 11 cm. Study-level results and caveats: Repertoire overlap was found to be higher between tumor regions (mean approximately 35%) than between tumor-adjacent (approximately 17%) or tumor-blood (about 15%) pairs, consistent with antigen-driven expansion. Bulk unsorted samples precluded comparing CD4+ and CD8+ T cell repertoires. Only the TCR beta chain was sequenced, which likely underestimates true repertoire diversity because unpaired alpha chains were not captured. Only 4 or 5 patients were included in the study, and the authors note that the findings should be validated in a larger study. A significantly larger repertoire fraction was made up by the top 250 clones in tumors than in blood (p = 0.039).

The germline V end is reduced by 3 bases and the J end by 11 bases; junction bases left unmatched: 11. Counted from cysteine to phenylalanine, this CDR3 has 15 amino acids. Left in the record is the CDR3 DNA by itself, 45 bases read in frame from the first base. Per the germline V gene, MDHEN is the CDR1 and SYDVKM is the CDR2. Starting from roughly 500 ng total RNA, TCRbeta-specific cDNA was produced by reverse transcription with a constant-region primer and ProtoScript II reverse transcriptase. TCRbeta libraries were built with three nested multiplex PCR rounds, a slightly modified ARM-PCR procedure. Multiplex TRBV1-TRBV30 forward primers and a Cbeta reverse primer were used in the first two PCR rounds, each of which was run for 10 to 11 cycles. A final 25-cycle PCR with Deep VentR polymerase added sample barcodes and Illumina adapters. Before sequencing, amplicons of 200-500 bp were purified from gel using a QIAquick gel extraction kit. The TCRbeta amplicons were sequenced with 250-bp paired-end reads on an Illumina HiSeq 2500. Concerning the study's data processing: Quality trimming of reads was performed with Trimmomatic v0.33, and paired reads were merged with FLASH v1.2.11 so that full CDR3 sequences could be recovered. MiGEC v1.2.1b assigned V, D and J germline segments to the rearranged TCRbeta sequences. VDJtools v1.0.0 computed clonotype statistics and Shannon-Wiener diversity indices. Except for diversity analysis, only each sample's 250 most abundant clonotypes were used in subsequent analyses to reduce sampling bias. TCRdb reworked the public reads: Q25 trimming with fastp, MiXCR clone assembly, productive beta chains retained. Rows are unified per CDR3 protein, each entry keeping the most common DNA and genes. TCRdb, not the authors, supplied the V and J calls. The sample table shows 45,000 or so distinct CDR3 sequences, and roughly 80% are seen once. Clones ranked in the top ten supply 38% of the sample.

Total RNA and DNA were co-extracted from roughly 18-30 mg of bulk tissue with the AllPrep DNA/RNA mini kit, without cell sorting. Between late 2015 and March 2016, five patients in China with histopathologically diagnosed primary liver carcinoma had surgical resection. At the time of sampling, the patients were treatment-naive and had chronic HBV infection. Pieces of fresh tumor and adjacent tissue were cut in half, with one half kept in RNAlater at -80 degrees C and the other half sent for histology. In regard to this clonotype: Its antigen remains unidentified. Base quality data are lacking; no much larger clone is found one base away.

The sequencing input was tumor-adjacent normal liver tissue. This TCR derives from a woman in her twenties or thirties with primary liver carcinoma and hepatitis B virus infection. In this chain, TRBV28 is recombined with TRBJ2-1; TRBD1 aligns with 9 central bases. The CDR3 region: CASSFFGTGPSKQFF. The DNA reads TGTGCCAGCAGTTTCTTCGGGACAGGGCCGAGTAAGCAGTTCTTC.